The 30 T cell receptor beta chains in this list originate from one sample, sequenced in a study of breast tumors, draining lymph nodes, adjacent tissues. Breast cancer patients provided tissue from their axillary draining lymph nodes. TCRdb analysed the multiplex PCR reads with MiXCR anew, one entry per CDR3 protein. The sample lists 150,000 to 250,000 distinct CDR3 sequences, over 25% occurring once. Source material: axillary lymph node tissue. These receptors were obtained from a female donor with breast cancer. Some clones in this sample may be carry-over from other donors' samples.

In this sample, this clonotype turned up many times. The rearrangement uses TRBV20-1 and TRBJ2-3; D gene uncertain. This CDR3 is 15 amino acids long. The germline V and J ends were trimmed by 3 bases and 0 bases, with 13 bases remaining between them. Germline-derived CDR1 and CDR2 are DFQATT and SNEGSKA (reference sequence). The CDR3 sequence: CSASGLARSTDTQYF. Written as DNA, the CDR3 is TGCAGTGCTAGTGGGTTGGCCCGGAGCACAGATACGCAGTATTTT.

This clonotype was picked up many times. The J gene is TRBJ1-2, the V gene TRBV2, with D possibly TRBD1 on 5 matching bases. The length of the CDR3 is 13 residues. CDR1 and CDR2 (germline): SNHLY, FYNNEI. V was shortened by 6 bases and J by 7 bases, with 15 bases between the two germline ends. The CDR3 DNA follows: TGTGCCAGCAGGGAAAACACAGGTAGTGGCTACACCTTC. Protein product: CASRENTGSGYTF.

The sample holds a few counts of this clonotype. This CDR3 is CASSFSGGAPNIQYF. CDR3 DNA: TGCGCCAGCAGTTTTTCGGGAGGGGCCCCGAACATTCAGTACTTC. V and J are TRBV5-1 and TRBJ2-4; 8 bases are a match to TRBD2. The CDR3 runs 15 residues. V dropped 5 bases and J dropped 7; count of bases not matched to a gene: 11. Germline CDR1 is SGHRS and CDR2 is YFSETQ.

This clonotype was observed many times. The chain recombines TRBV5-5 with TRBJ2-7, with D possibly TRBD2 on 5 matching bases. The CDR3 has 15 residues. Trimming took off 6 bases at V and 0 bases at J, with 16 bases between the two ends. Germline values: CDR1 SGHKS, CDR2 YYEKEE (reference sequence). The CDR3 DNA is TGTGCCAGCAACGTTCGGGATCTTACCTCCTACGAGCAGTACTTC. It translates to CASNVRDLTSYEQYF.

This sequence joins TRBV6-5 and TRBJ2-2, with TRBD1 identical over 11 bases. CDR3 length: 15 residues. From germline, CDR1 is MNHEY and CDR2 SVGAGI. With 6 bases clipped from V and 6 bases from J, the junction kept 6 bases outside the gene matches. CDR3 sequence reads: CASRRPGQGAGELFF. CDR3 nucleotide sequence: TGTGCCAGCAGGCGACCGGGACAGGGGGCCGGGGAGCTGTTTTTT.

This clonotype was recorded many times. V and J are TRBV2 and TRBJ1-5; the D gene is possibly TRBD1 (6 bases). The germline V and J ends were trimmed by 6 bases and 6 bases, with 9 bases remaining between them. Germline lookup yields CDR1 SNHLY and CDR2 FYNNEI. The length of the CDR3 is 12 residues. Here the CDR3 reads CASRRTAQPQHF. The CDR3 coding sequence is TGTGCCAGCAGGCGGACAGCTCAGCCCCAGCATTTT.

This clonotype was seen repeatedly, ten times or more. The chain uses TRBV6-1 and TRBJ2-3; D unclear. V lost 2 bases and J 4 bases, leaving 10 bases between the germline ends. This CDR3 has 14 residues. Germline values: CDR1 MNHNS, CDR2 SASEGT. CDR3 protein: CASSENFQADTQYF. In DNA form, the CDR3 reads TGTGCCAGCAGTGAAAACTTCCAAGCAGATACGCAGTATTTT.

For the CDR3, the DNA is TGTGCCAGCAGCTTGGGACAGGTGGATGGCTACACCTTC. This encodes CASSLGQVDGYTF. V and J are TRBV5-5 and TRBJ1-2, with D tentatively TRBD1 (6 bases). The CDR3 loop spans 13 amino acids. CDR1 SGHKS and CDR2 YYEKEE come from the germline V gene (reference sequence). V was clipped by 0 bases and J by 6 bases, with 9 bases between them.

This clonotype was detected many times. J is TRBJ2-7 and V is TRBV19, with 9 bases aligning to TRBD2. CDR3 length: 15 amino acids. Trimming cost V 5 bases and J 2 bases; bases outside gene matches: 7. Germline CDR1 LNHDA, CDR2 SQIVND (reference sequence). The CDR3 DNA sequence: TGTGCCAGTAGTGACGGCGGGGGGGCCGCCTACGAGCAGTACTTC. This sequence encodes CASSDGGGAAYEQYF.

Points on this clonotype: This could be a read error, since a much larger clone is one nucleotide away. This chain links TRBV6-4 with TRBJ2-1; 7 bases agree with TRBD2. Germline-derived CDR1 and CDR2 are MRHNA and SNTAGT. V shed 5 bases, J shed 0 bases, and the junction held 7 bases outside the gene matches. The CDR3 runs to 16 residues. CDR3 in amino acids: CASSLLASSSYNEQFF. For the CDR3, the DNA is TGTGCCAGCAGTCTACTAGCGTCGAGCTCCTACAATGAGCAGTTCTTC.

This clonotype has at least ten counts. V gene TRBV19 combines with J gene TRBJ1-5; perhaps TRBD1 as D (5 bases). The CDR3 has 15 amino acids. CDR1 and CDR2 (germline): LNHDA, SQIVND (reference sequence). The ends were cut back, 5 bases at V and 0 bases at J, with 11 bases in the middle. CDR3 coding DNA: TGTGCCAGTAGTTCGCGGACAATTAGCAATCAGCCCCAGCATTTT. Translation gives CASSSRTISNQPQHF. Variable domain in full (rest from reference TRBV19 and TRBJ1-5): DGGITQSPKYLFRKEGQNVTLSCEQNLNHDAMYWYRQDPGQGLRLIYYSQIVNDFQKGDIAEGYSVSREKKESFPLTVTSAQKNPTAFYLCASSSRTISNQPQHFGDGTRLSIL.

This clonotype was seen just once. V is TRBV12-3 or TRBV12-4 and J is TRBJ2-4; 9 bases map to TRBD1. This CDR3 is 14 amino acids long. The V segment lost 4 bases and the J segment 5 bases; nucleotides outside the gene matches: 3. CDR3: CASSSWTGENIQYF. The CDR3 DNA reads TGTGCCAGCAGTTCCTGGACAGGGGAAAACATTCAGTACTTC.

This clonotype was found many times. This chain connects TRBV20-1 to TRBJ1-5; D is ambiguous. V was trimmed by 0 bases and J by 3 bases, leaving 6 bases between them. From germline, CDR1 is DFQATT and CDR2 SNEGSKA (reference sequence). The length of the CDR3 is 13 residues. In DNA, the CDR3 is TGCAGTGCTAGAGAGCCGACCAATCAGCCCCAGCATTTT. Translated: CSAREPTNQPQHF.

Notes on this clonotype: A much larger clone differs from this one at a single base, so this may be a read error. The chain links TRBV11-2 to TRBJ2-1, with 11 bases aligning to TRBD2. CDR1 is SGHAT, CDR2 FQNNGV, per germline. The CDR3 sequence is 16 residues long. V lost 5 bases to trimming and J lost 4 bases; unmatched junction nucleotides: 7. The CDR3 loop reads CASSTLAGALYNEQFF. The CDR3 nucleotides read TGTGCCAGCAGCACACTAGCGGGGGCGCTGTACAATGAGCAGTTCTTC. Based on the CDR3 plus reference TRBV11-2 and TRBJ2-1, the full variable domain is EAGVAQSPRYKIIEKRQSVAFWCNPISGHATLYWYQQILGQGPKLLIQFQNNGVVDDSQLPKDRFSAERLKGVDSTLKIQPAKLEDSAVYLCASSTLAGALYNEQFFGPGTRLTVL.

The rearrangement uses TRBV7-6 and TRBJ1-4; D may be TRBD1 (6 bases). CDR1 is SGHVS, CDR2 FNYEAQ, per germline. There are 14 residues in the CDR3. V was trimmed by 5 bases and J by 6 bases, leaving 13 bases between them. CDR3 sequence: CASSPTGTDEKLFF. The DNA of the CDR3 is TGTGCCAGCAGCCCAACAGGGACGGATGAAAAACTGTTTTTT.

V usage is TRBV27 and J usage is TRBJ2-1; 10 bases are a match to TRBD2. V lost 5 bases to trimming and J lost 5 bases; unmatched junction nucleotides: 6. CDR3 length: 15 residues. From germline, CDR1 is MNHEY and CDR2 SMNVEV (reference sequence). In nucleotides, the CDR3 is TGTGCCAGCAGTAACGGACTAGCGGTAAACAATGAGCAGTTCTTC. Translated, it gives CASSNGLAVNNEQFF.

This clonotype was counted only a few times. The rearrangement joins TRBV20-1 to TRBJ1-5; D uncertain. CDR3 length: 17 residues. Between the trimmed V and J ends, which lost 0 bases and 3 bases, there was a span of 18 bases. Germline loops: CDR1 DFQATT, CDR2 SNEGSKA (reference sequence). The CDR3 is CSARDGRQVPLNQPQHF. The CDR3 DNA sequence: TGCAGTGCTAGAGATGGGCGGCAGGTGCCGCTCAATCAGCCCCAGCATTTT.

With regard to this clonotype: A much larger clone differs from this one at a single base, so this may be a read error. The chain couples TRBV6-4 to TRBJ2-2, with TRBD2 identical over 8 bases. The junction had 3 bases not matched to a gene; V was cut back by 6 bases and J by 6 bases. Germline CDR1 and CDR2: MRHNA and SNTAGT. The CDR3 totals 13 residues. CDR3 coding DNA: TGTGCCAGCAGCGGGGGGGACGCCGGGGAGCTGTTTTTT. Translation: CASSGGDAGELFF.

To note about this clonotype: A much larger clone sits a single nucleotide away, making a read error possible. Here the CDR3 omits its conserved ending phenylalanine or tryptophan, so a read error is the likely source. V is TRBV6-1 and J is TRBJ1-4; D unclear. The CDR3 is 16 amino acids. Germline V gene sequence: CDR1 MNHNS, CDR2 SASEGT. V lost 7 bases, J lost 0 bases, and 15 bases lay in between. CDR3: CASIQAPPATNEKLFV. The CDR3 DNA is TGTGCCAGCATTCAGGCCCCCCCGGCAACTAATGAAAAACTGTTTGTT.

This clonotype was found many times. J is TRBJ2-1 and V is TRBV7-3; 10 bases match TRBD2. The CDR3 is 16 residues long. CDR1 SGHTA and CDR2 FQGTGA come from the germline V gene. V lost 5 bases and J lost 0; bases outside the gene matches: 4. CDR3 loop: CASSLAGASSYNEQFF. The DNA of the CDR3 is TGTGCCAGCAGCCTAGCGGGGGCAAGCTCCTACAATGAGCAGTTCTTC.

This chain uses TRBV6-4 with TRBJ2-5, with TRBD2 as a possible D gene (6 bases). The end of the DNA aligns better with TRBJ2-4, so the J call may be wrong. Germline assignment: CDR1 MRHNA and CDR2 SNTAGT. This CDR3 region has 15 residues. The chain's CDR3 is CASSPRVEGINIQYF. CDR3 coding DNA: TGTGCCAGCAGCCCGCGGGTGGAGGGGATAAACATTCAGTACTTC.

For this clonotype: This may arise from a read error, as a much more abundant clone is one base away. V usage is TRBV20-1 and J usage is TRBJ2-2; 9 bases align to TRBD1. Germline CDR1 DFQATT, CDR2 SNEGSKA (reference sequence). The CDR3 is 16 amino acids. The CDR3 loop is CGARNAGTGSAGELFF. The CDR3 nucleotides read TGCGGTGCTAGAAACGCCGGGACAGGGAGCGCCGGGGAGCTGTTTTTT.

Notes on this clonotype: A junction end diverges from the germline sequence, so it may reflect a read error. The genes are TRBV7-7 and TRBJ2-2, with TRBD2 matching 14 bases. Germline CDR1 and CDR2: SSHAT and FNYEAQ (reference sequence). The CDR3 has 17 amino acids. The CDR3 region has the DNA TGTGCTAGCAGCTTAGCGGGACTAGCGGGAGTGTCCGGGGAGCTGTTTTTT. Translated: CASSLAGLAGVSGELFF.

Concerning this clonotype: A much larger clone lies a single base off, so this may be a read error. V gene TRBV20-1 combines with J gene TRBJ2-3, with 13 bases matching TRBD2. The CDR3 extends over 15 amino acids. Germline V CDR1 and CDR2: DFQATT, SNEGSKA (reference sequence). CDR3 loop: CGARSRTSGGDTQYF. DNA for the CDR3: TGCGGTGCTAGATCAAGGACTAGCGGGGGAGATACGCAGTATTTT.

In regard to this clonotype: A much bigger clone sits one base away, suggesting this may be a read error. The chain uses TRBV28 and TRBJ2-7; TRBD2 matches 7 bases. The V gene end was trimmed by 1 base and the J gene end by 2 bases; junction bases not matched to a gene: 2. The CDR3 extends over 14 amino acids. CDR1 is MDHEN, CDR2 SYDVKM, per germline. The CDR3, as DNA: TGTGCCAGCAGTTTATTGAGCGGGGCCTACGAGCAGTACTTC. Its protein product is CASSLLSGAYEQYF.

On this clonotype: This could be a read error, since a much larger clone is one nucleotide away. This chain links TRBV5-5 with TRBJ1-3; the D gene is possibly TRBD1 (5 bases). This CDR3 has 15 residues. The germline CDR1 and CDR2 sequences are SGHKS and YYEKEE (reference sequence). Trimming cost V 1 base and J 0 bases, with 8 bases left between them. Here the CDR3 reads CASSLQGSSGNTIYF. The CDR3 DNA reads as TGTGCCAGCAGCTTGCAGGGATCCTCTGGAAACACCATATATTTT.

In this sample, this clonotype turned up many times. The chain links TRBV15 to TRBJ1-2; D not resolved. The CDR3 loop spans 18 amino acids. The V end was cut by 0 bases, the J end by 2 bases, with 19 bases between. CDR1 is LNHNV and CDR2 is YYDKDF in the germline V gene (reference sequence). The CDR3 bases are TGTGCCACCAGCAGAGATCTACGTCACTCCCCATCGAACTATGGCTACACCTTC. It encodes CATSRDLRHSPSNYGYTF.

This clonotype was seen many times. The V and J genes are TRBV18 and TRBJ2-5; tentatively, D is TRBD1 (6 bases). The CDR3 is 13 residues long. V lost 3 bases and J 3 bases, leaving 8 bases between the germline ends. CDR1 and CDR2 from the germline V gene are KGHSH and LQKENI. The CDR3 spells CASSPGAEETQYF. As DNA, the CDR3 is TGTGCCAGCTCACCGGGGGCAGAAGAGACCCAGTACTTC. Based on the CDR3 plus reference TRBV18 and TRBJ2-5, the full variable domain is NAGVMQNPRHLVRRRGQEARLRCSPMKGHSHVYWYRQLPEEGLKFMVYLQKENIIDESGMPKERFSAEFPKEGPSILRIQQVVRGDSAAYFCASSPGAEETQYFGPGTRLLVL.

V is TRBV4-2 and J is TRBJ1-2; 7 nucleotides agree with TRBD1. There are 17 residues in the CDR3. Germline loops: CDR1 LGHNA, CDR2 YNFKEQ. V shed 4 bases and J 8 bases; nucleotides not matched to a gene: 19. CDR3 amino acids: CASSPGGLAGGQNGYTF. DNA for the CDR3: TGTGCCAGCAGCCCAGGGGGACTAGCGGGGGGGCAGAACGGCTACACCTTC.

This chain links TRBV6-5 with TRBJ1-1; D call uncertain. Trimming left V 0 bases short and J 1 base short, with 6 bases between. The germline CDR1 and CDR2 sequences are MNHEY and SVGAGI. The CDR3 is 14 amino acids. Written as DNA, the CDR3 is TGTGCCAGCAGTTACTCGGGGAAGAACACTGAAGCTTTCTTT. This encodes CASSYSGKNTEAFF.